This is a list of T cell receptor beta chains from one sample in a study of identical twins. TCRdb processed the 5' RACE reads anew with MiXCR; each CDR3 protein has one entry. The table includes approximately 1.8 million distinct CDR3 sequences, under 35% detected once. Sequenced input: cord blood. The receptors were sampled from a newborn girl in good health. CDR3s include the opening cysteine and the closing phenylalanine or tryptophan. The order of the fields is clone size, V gene, D gene, J gene, CDR3 DNA, CDR3 protein. A D gene is named only where the DNA matches it firmly. Clone size is given for some rows only: seen once, a few or many times, or a class if the clone is expanded.

clone size: few
V gene: TRBV6-4
D gene: TRBD2
J gene: TRBJ2-1
CDR3 DNA: TGTGCCAGCAGTGACCGCTGGACTAGCGGGATAAACGATGAGCAGTTCTTC
CDR3 protein: CASSDRWTSGINDEQFF

clone size: -
V gene: TRBV7-9
D gene: TRBD1
J gene: TRBJ1-5
CDR3 DNA: TGTGCCAGCAGCTTAGCGGGACAGTATCAGCCCCAGCCTTTT
CDR3 protein: CASSLAGQYQPQPF

clone size: few
V gene: TRBV20-1
D gene: TRBD2
J gene: TRBJ2-3
CDR3 DNA: TGCAGTGCTAGAGATGGTACTAGCGGGAACACAGATACGCAGTATTTT
CDR3 protein: CSARDGTSGNTDTQYF

clone size: once
V gene: TRBV10-3
D gene: TRBD2
J gene: TRBJ2-1
CDR3 DNA: TGTGCCATCAGTACTAGCGGGAGGATGGAGACCCAGTTCTTC
CDR3 protein: CAISTSGRMETQFF

clone size: many
V gene: TRBV12-3/TRBV12-4
D gene: -
J gene: TRBJ2-2
CDR3 DNA: TGTGCCAGCAGTTTAAGGAACACCGGGGAGCTGTTTTTT
CDR3 protein: CASSLRNTGELFF

clone size: few
V gene: TRBV4-2
D gene: TRBD2
J gene: TRBJ2-5
CDR3 DNA: TGTGCCAGCAGCCAACATGGGACTAGCGGGGGCAATGAGCAGTACTTC
CDR3 protein: CASSQHGTSGGNEQYF

clone size: -
V gene: TRBV2
D gene: -
J gene: TRBJ2-3
CDR3 DNA: TGTGCCAGCAGGGGGGATTCAACAACAGATACGCAGTATTTT
CDR3 protein: CASRGDSTTDTQYF

clone size: -
V gene: TRBV20-1
D gene: -
J gene: TRBJ1-5
CDR3 DNA: TGCAGTGCTCGTCACCGTAGCAATCAGCCCCAGCATTTT
CDR3 protein: CSARHRSNQPQHF

clone size: -
V gene: TRBV4-1
D gene: TRBD2
J gene: TRBJ2-1
CDR3 DNA: TGCGCCAGCAGCCAACGGGCGGGAGGTGACAGCAATGAGCAGTTCTTC
CDR3 protein: CASSQRAGGDSNEQFF

clone size: few
V gene: TRBV6-5
D gene: -
J gene: TRBJ1-5
CDR3 DNA: TGTGCCAGCAGTTACCGTGGAGGGGGCAATCAGCCCCAGCATTTT
CDR3 protein: CASSYRGGGNQPQHF

clone size: few
V gene: TRBV24-1
D gene: TRBD2
J gene: TRBJ2-2
CDR3 DNA: TGTGCCACCAGTGATATAGGACTCGGTAGCGGGAGTCCGAACACCGGGGAGCTGTTTTTT
CDR3 protein: CATSDIGLGSGSPNTGELFF

clone size: -
V gene: TRBV5-1
D gene: -
J gene: TRBJ2-4
CDR3 DNA: TGCGCCAGCAGCTTGGAGGGCGGTCTGACCAAGAACATTCAGTACTTC
CDR3 protein: CASSLEGGLTKNIQYF

clone size: -
V gene: TRBV20-1
D gene: -
J gene: TRBJ1-6
CDR3 DNA: TGCAGTGCTAGAAGCCGGGCAGGGAACAGTTCACCCCTCCACTTT
CDR3 protein: CSARSRAGNSSPLHF

clone size: few
V gene: TRBV20-1
D gene: -
J gene: TRBJ1-2
CDR3 DNA: TGCAGTTCCCCTATAGCGTGGGGTCACTACACCTTC
CDR3 protein: CSSPIAWGHYTF

clone size: few
V gene: TRBV21-1
D gene: -
J gene: TRBJ2-3
CDR3 DNA: TGTGCCAGCAGCAGTCCTTCGGGACTAGCGGGAGGAGGAGATACGCAGTATTTT
CDR3 protein: CASSSPSGLAGGGDTQYF

clone size: few
V gene: TRBV5-1
D gene: TRBD1
J gene: TRBJ1-6
CDR3 DNA: TGCGCCAGCAGCTTCCGGGACAGGGATAATTCACCCCTCCACTTT
CDR3 protein: CASSFRDRDNSPLHF

clone size: -
V gene: TRBV7-9
D gene: TRBD2
J gene: TRBJ2-1
CDR3 DNA: TGTGCCAGCAGCTTAGAGGGCGGGAGAGGCTACAATGAGCAGTTCTTC
CDR3 protein: CASSLEGGRGYNEQFF

clone size: -
V gene: TRBV20-1
D gene: TRBD1
J gene: TRBJ2-5
CDR3 DNA: TGCAGTGCAAAGGGGGCCCAAGAGACCCAGTACTTC
CDR3 protein: CSAKGAQETQYF

clone size: -
V gene: TRBV9
D gene: TRBD2
J gene: TRBJ2-7
CDR3 DNA: TGTGCCAGCAGCGTACAAGCGGGAGAAGGGTACGAGCAGTACTTC
CDR3 protein: CASSVQAGEGYEQYF

clone size: -
V gene: TRBV4-1
D gene: -
J gene: TRBJ2-7
CDR3 DNA: TGCGCCAGCAGCCAATGGATTGGCGGTGAGCAGTACTTC
CDR3 protein: CASSQWIGGEQYF

clone size: -
V gene: TRBV20-1
D gene: TRBD1
J gene: TRBJ2-1
CDR3 DNA: TGCAGTGCTAGGGGACAGGGGATACGGAATGAGCAGTTCTTC
CDR3 protein: CSARGQGIRNEQFF

clone size: -
V gene: TRBV10-3
D gene: TRBD1
J gene: TRBJ1-5
CDR3 DNA: TGTGCCGCCCGGGGACAGGCCAATCAGCCCCAGCATTTT
CDR3 protein: CAARGQANQPQHF

clone size: -
V gene: TRBV2
D gene: TRBD1
J gene: TRBJ2-2
CDR3 DNA: TGTGCCAGCAGCGACAGGGCATACACCGGGGAGCTGTTTTTT
CDR3 protein: CASSDRAYTGELFF

clone size: few
V gene: TRBV6-5
D gene: TRBD2
J gene: TRBJ2-5
CDR3 DNA: TGTGCCAGCAGTCTCCCGGGGACTACACAAGAGACCCAGTACTTC
CDR3 protein: CASSLPGTTQETQYF

clone size: few
V gene: TRBV7-2
D gene: TRBD2
J gene: TRBJ2-7
CDR3 DNA: TGTGCCAGCAGCTTATCTAGCGGGCCAACACCCTACGAGCAGTACTTC
CDR3 protein: CASSLSSGPTPYEQYF

clone size: -
V gene: TRBV5-1
D gene: -
J gene: TRBJ2-1
CDR3 DNA: TGCGCCAGCAGCCCTAGAGAGGGTAGGGTAAACAATGAGCAGTTCTTC
CDR3 protein: CASSPREGRVNNEQFF

clone size: -
V gene: TRBV4-1
D gene: -
J gene: TRBJ2-1
CDR3 DNA: TGCGCCAGCAGCCGTCACCACGCCTACAGGGACACCTACAATGAGCAGTTCTTC
CDR3 protein: CASSRHHAYRDTYNEQFF

clone size: few
V gene: TRBV11-2
D gene: -
J gene: TRBJ2-5
CDR3 DNA: TGTGCCAGCAGCCGTAAATCAGCATTACAAGAGACCCAGTACTTC
CDR3 protein: CASSRKSALQETQYF

clone size: few
V gene: TRBV24-1
D gene: TRBD1
J gene: TRBJ2-3
CDR3 DNA: TGTGCCACCAGTGATTCAGGGACAGGGGGTCGAGATACGCAGTATTTT
CDR3 protein: CATSDSGTGGRDTQYF

clone size: -
V gene: TRBV3-1
D gene: TRBD1
J gene: TRBJ1-1
CDR3 DNA: TGTGCCAGCAGCCAATGGGACAGGCGAGCTTTCTTT
CDR3 protein: CASSQWDRRAFF

clone size: -
V gene: TRBV6-5
D gene: -
J gene: TRBJ2-1
CDR3 DNA: TGTGCCAGCAGTTTAGGACTCCCGGCAAATGAGCAGTTCTTC
CDR3 protein: CASSLGLPANEQFF

clone size: -
V gene: TRBV10-3
D gene: -
J gene: TRBJ2-2
CDR3 DNA: TGTGCCATCAGTGTCGGGGTAGGGAACACCGGGGAGCTGTTTTTT
CDR3 protein: CAISVGVGNTGELFF

clone size: -
V gene: TRBV28
D gene: -
J gene: TRBJ2-1
CDR3 DNA: TGTGCCAGCAGCTTAACAGCGTATGAGCAGTTCTTC
CDR3 protein: CASSLTAYEQFF

clone size: many
V gene: TRBV12-3/TRBV12-4
D gene: -
J gene: TRBJ2-3
CDR3 DNA: -
CDR3 protein: CASSSSIAPTDTQYF

clone size: few
V gene: TRBV6-2/TRBV6-3
D gene: -
J gene: TRBJ1-2
CDR3 DNA: TGTGCCAGCAATCAAAGAGACCCCTATGGCTACACCTTC
CDR3 protein: CASNQRDPYGYTF

clone size: -
V gene: TRBV2
D gene: -
J gene: TRBJ1-5
CDR3 DNA: TGTGCCAGCAGTGAAGCAACAGGGCGAAATCAGCCCCAGCATTTT
CDR3 protein: CASSEATGRNQPQHF

clone size: few
V gene: TRBV6-1
D gene: TRBD1
J gene: TRBJ1-1
CDR3 DNA: TGTGCCAGCAGTGAAGGCGAGGGGGCACCAAGGGGCACTGAAGCTTTCTTT
CDR3 protein: CASSEGEGAPRGTEAFF

clone size: -
V gene: TRBV7-2
D gene: TRBD1
J gene: TRBJ1-1
CDR3 DNA: TGTGCCAGCACCCTTTCTGGTAGGACAGGGGGCTTGAACACTGAAGCTTTCTTT
CDR3 protein: CASTLSGRTGGLNTEAFF

clone size: -
V gene: TRBV4-1
D gene: -
J gene: TRBJ1-1
CDR3 DNA: TGCGCCAGCAGCCAAGATGATCGAGGGACTGAAGCTTTCTTT
CDR3 protein: CASSQDDRGTEAFF

clone size: -
V gene: TRBV5-1
D gene: TRBD1
J gene: TRBJ1-2
CDR3 DNA: TGCGCCAGCAGCTTGCCGATCGACAGGGGGCCTTACTATGGCTACACCTTC
CDR3 protein: CASSLPIDRGPYYGYTF

clone size: -
V gene: TRBV7-9
D gene: -
J gene: TRBJ2-3
CDR3 DNA: TGTGCCAGCAGCTCAGCGCAGACTAAGCAAATCGGGGATACGCAGTATTTT
CDR3 protein: CASSSAQTKQIGDTQYF

clone size: -
V gene: TRBV9
D gene: TRBD1
J gene: TRBJ2-4
CDR3 DNA: TGTGCCAGCAGCCTTCGGGACAGGGATGGGAACATTCAGTACTTC
CDR3 protein: CASSLRDRDGNIQYF

clone size: -
V gene: TRBV6-5
D gene: -
J gene: TRBJ1-1
CDR3 DNA: TGTGCCGGCAGCCCGGGACTGGTTACTGAAGCTTTCTTT
CDR3 protein: CAGSPGLVTEAFF

clone size: few
V gene: TRBV20-1
D gene: -
J gene: TRBJ1-4
CDR3 DNA: TGCAGTGCTAGAGGTCGGCAGAGCAATGAAAAACTGTTTTTT
CDR3 protein: CSARGRQSNEKLFF

clone size: -
V gene: TRBV6-2/TRBV6-3
D gene: -
J gene: TRBJ2-7
CDR3 DNA: TGTGCCAGCAGTTACCTGGGACCTTCCTCCTACGAGCAGTACTTC
CDR3 protein: CASSYLGPSSYEQYF

clone size: few
V gene: TRBV11-2
D gene: -
J gene: TRBJ2-1
CDR3 DNA: TGTGCCAGCCGCCTAGGAGAGCAGTTCTTC
CDR3 protein: CASRLGEQFF

clone size: -
V gene: TRBV2
D gene: TRBD1
J gene: TRBJ2-7
CDR3 DNA: TGTGCCAGCAGTGACCGGACAGGGAGGCTCTACGAGCAGTACTTC
CDR3 protein: CASSDRTGRLYEQYF

clone size: -
V gene: TRBV7-2
D gene: TRBD1
J gene: TRBJ2-1
CDR3 DNA: TGTGCCAGCAGCTTTGGGACAGTAGAGACCCAGTTCTTC
CDR3 protein: CASSFGTVETQFF

clone size: few
V gene: TRBV6-1
D gene: -
J gene: TRBJ1-2
CDR3 DNA: TGTGCCAGCAGTGCGAGCGGGCCTGGCTACACCTTC
CDR3 protein: CASSASGPGYTF

clone size: -
V gene: TRBV7-6
D gene: -
J gene: TRBJ1-1
CDR3 DNA: TGTGCCAGCAGCTTACAGACAGGGAACACTGAAGCTTTCTTT
CDR3 protein: CASSLQTGNTEAFF

clone size: -
V gene: TRBV7-9
D gene: -
J gene: TRBJ2-1
CDR3 DNA: TGTGCCAGCAGGCTCTTCGAGATAGAGCAGTTCTTC
CDR3 protein: CASRLFEIEQFF

clone size: -
V gene: TRBV4-2
D gene: TRBD2
J gene: TRBJ2-4
CDR3 DNA: TGTGCCAGCAGCCAAGAACGAACGGGGGGAACCAAAAACATTCAGTACTTC
CDR3 protein: CASSQERTGGTKNIQYF

clone size: few
V gene: TRBV11-2
D gene: TRBD2
J gene: TRBJ2-1
CDR3 DNA: TGTGCCAGCAGCTCCATAGCGGGGGGGCCCAATGAGCAGTTCTTC
CDR3 protein: CASSSIAGGPNEQFF

clone size: few
V gene: TRBV4-1
D gene: -
J gene: TRBJ1-5
CDR3 DNA: TGCGCCAGCAGCCAAGCCCCCCCTCAATATAGCAATCAGCCCCAGCATTTT
CDR3 protein: CASSQAPPQYSNQPQHF

clone size: -
V gene: TRBV6-6
D gene: TRBD1
J gene: TRBJ1-2
CDR3 DNA: TGTGCCAGCAGTTACCGGGGACAGCTTAACTATGGCTACACCTTC
CDR3 protein: CASSYRGQLNYGYTF

clone size: -
V gene: TRBV11-2
D gene: -
J gene: TRBJ2-5
CDR3 DNA: TGTGCCAGCAGACCTTCGAAGGAGGGCCGAGAAGAGACCCAGTACTTC
CDR3 protein: CASRPSKEGREETQYF

clone size: few
V gene: TRBV4-1
D gene: TRBD2
J gene: TRBJ2-3
CDR3 DNA: TGCGCCAGCAGCCCACTAGCGGACCCTAGCACAGATACGCAGTATTTT
CDR3 protein: CASSPLADPSTDTQYF

clone size: once
V gene: TRBV20-1
D gene: TRBD1
J gene: TRBJ1-4
CDR3 DNA: TGCAGTGCTAGAGGGACAGGTGAAGAACTGTTTTTT
CDR3 protein: CSARGTGEELFF

clone size: -
V gene: TRBV12-3/TRBV12-4
D gene: -
J gene: TRBJ2-1
CDR3 DNA: TGTACCAGCAGTGCCTCCGGGACTCCCAGCTCCTACAATGAGCAGTTCTTC
CDR3 protein: CTSSASGTPSSYNEQFF